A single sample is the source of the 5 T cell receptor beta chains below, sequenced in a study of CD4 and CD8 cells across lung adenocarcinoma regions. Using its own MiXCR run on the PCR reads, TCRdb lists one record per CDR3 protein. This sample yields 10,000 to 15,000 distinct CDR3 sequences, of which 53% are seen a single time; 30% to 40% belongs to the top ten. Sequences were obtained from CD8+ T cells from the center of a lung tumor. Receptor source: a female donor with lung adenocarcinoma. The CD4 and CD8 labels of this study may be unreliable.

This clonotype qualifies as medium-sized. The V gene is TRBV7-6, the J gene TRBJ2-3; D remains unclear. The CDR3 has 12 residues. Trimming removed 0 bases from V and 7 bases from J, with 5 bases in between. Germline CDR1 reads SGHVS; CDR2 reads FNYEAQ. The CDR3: CASSLAENTQYF. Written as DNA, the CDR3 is TGTGCCAGCAGCTTAGCGGAGAATACGCAGTATTTT.

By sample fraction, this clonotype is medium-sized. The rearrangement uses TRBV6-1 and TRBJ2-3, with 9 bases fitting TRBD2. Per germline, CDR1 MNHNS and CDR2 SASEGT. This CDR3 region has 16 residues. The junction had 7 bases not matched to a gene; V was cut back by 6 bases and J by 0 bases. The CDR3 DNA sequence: TGTGCCAGCAGCCAGACTAGCGGCTATAGCACAGATACGCAGTATTTT. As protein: CASSQTSGYSTDTQYF.

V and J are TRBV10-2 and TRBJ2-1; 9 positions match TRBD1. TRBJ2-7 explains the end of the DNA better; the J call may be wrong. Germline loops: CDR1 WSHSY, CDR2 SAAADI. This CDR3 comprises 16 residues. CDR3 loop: CASSDPGTGSLFEQYV. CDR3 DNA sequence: TGCGCCAGCAGTGATCCGGGGACAGGGAGTCTTTTCGAGCAGTACGTC.

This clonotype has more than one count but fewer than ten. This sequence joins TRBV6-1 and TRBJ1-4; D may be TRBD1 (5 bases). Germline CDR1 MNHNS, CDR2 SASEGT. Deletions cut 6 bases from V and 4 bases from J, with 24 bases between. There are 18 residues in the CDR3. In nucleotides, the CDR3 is TGTGCCAGCAGAAAAGGTCCGGCAGGGAAAGCGGATAATGAAAAACTGTTTTTT. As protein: CASRKGPAGKADNEKLFF.

CDR3 coding DNA: TGTGCCAGCAGCTTAGACGGTCTGAACACCGGGGAGCTGTTTTTT. This gives the protein CASSLDGLNTGELFF. J is TRBJ2-2 and V is TRBV7-2; D gene uncertain. With 1 base removed from V and 1 base from J, the gap between germline ends came to 7 bases. In germline, CDR1 is SGHTA, CDR2 FQGNSA. This CDR3 spans 15 amino acids. Full variable domain (missing parts from reference TRBV7-2 and TRBJ2-2): GAGVSQSPSNKVTEKGKDVELRCDPISGHTALYWYRQSLGQGLEFLIYFQGNSAPDKSGLPSDRFSAERTGGSVSTLTIQRTQQEDSAVYLCASSLDGLNTGELFFGEGSRLTVL.